This is a list of T cell receptor beta chains from one sample in a study of control samples from healthy donors and cancer patients. The table came from immunoSEQ multiplex PCR; TCRdb's copy has only in-frame clones and leaves some out. The table includes fewer than 100,000 clones, roughly 90% detected once. Sequencing was done on a sample of blood. Receptor source: a woman between 45 and 65 years old in good health. Both conserved end residues are part of each CDR3. D genes are given only for firm matches. Rows give clone size only sometimes, using once, few, many, or a class for an expanded clone.

V gene	J gene	clone size	D gene	CDR3 protein	CDR3 DNA
TRBV5-1	TRBJ1-1	-	TRBD1	CASSRYTGTGSLNTEAFF	TGCGCCAGCAGCCGCTATACCGGGACAGGGAGTCTCAACACTGAAGCTTTCTTT
TRBV7-6	TRBJ1-6	-	-	CASSLSGGSPLHF	TGTGCCAGCAGCTTATCCGGGGGATCACCCCTCCACTTT
TRBV30	TRBJ2-7	few	-	CAWNKGTYEQYF	TGTGCCTGGAATAAGGGAACCTACGAGCAGTACTTC
TRBV2	TRBJ2-3	few	-	CASEKADTQYF	TGTGCCAGCGAGAAGGCAGATACGCAGTATTTT
TRBV18	TRBJ1-1	-	-	CASSPRMNTEAFF	TGTGCCAGCTCACCGAGAATGAACACTGAAGCTTTCTTT
TRBV29-1	TRBJ1-1	-	-	CSVEFMFSGTEAFF	TGCAGCGTTGAATTCATGTTTAGCGGCACTGAAGCTTTCTTT
TRBV5-8	TRBJ1-1	-	-	CASSLGTLPVNTEAFF	TGTGCCAGCAGCTTAGGAACACTACCCGTGAACACTGAAGCTTTCTTT
TRBV18	TRBJ1-4	-	TRBD1	CASSPPGQTEKLFF	TGTGCCAGCTCACCACCGGGACAGACTGAAAAACTGTTTTTT
TRBV19	TRBJ2-3	few	-	CASSGGLSTDTQYF	TGTGCCAGTAGCGGGGGGCTCTCAACAGATACGCAGTATTTT
TRBV7-9	TRBJ1-4	few	-	CASSLLGIEGANEKLFF	TGTGCCAGCAGCTTATTAGGGATCGAGGGGGCTAATGAAAAACTGTTTTTT
TRBV4-1	TRBJ2-7	medium-sized	-	CASSQDLPGAYSYEQYF	TGCGCCAGCAGCCAAGATCTCCCAGGGGCCTACTCCTACGAGCAGTACTTC
TRBV19	TRBJ1-5	-	TRBD1	CASSDRVSQPQHF	TGTGCCAGTAGTGACAGGGTGAGTCAGCCCCAGCATTTT
TRBV15	TRBJ1-2	-	-	CATSRDLNYGYTF	TGTGCCACCAGCAGAGATCTGAACTATGGCTACACCTTC
TRBV3-1/TRBV3-2	TRBJ1-2	-	-	CASGGRTGYGYTF	TGTGCCAGCGGAGGACGAACAGGCTATGGCTACACCTTC
TRBV7-9	TRBJ2-3	-	TRBD2	CASSSSGGAPDTQYF	TGTGCCAGCAGCTCGAGCGGGGGGGCCCCAGATACGCAGTATTTT
TRBV5-1	TRBJ2-1	-	TRBD1	CASSQTGNNEQFF	TGCGCCAGCAGCCAGACAGGGAACAATGAGCAGTTCTTC
TRBV29-1	TRBJ2-7	-	-	CSVIILRVRYF	TGCAGCGTTATAATTCTTCGAGTCCGGTACTTC
TRBV7-8	TRBJ1-2	-	-	CASSYAGRGYGYTF	TGTGCCAGCAGCTATGCTGGAAGGGGGTATGGCTACACCTTC
TRBV2	TRBJ1-6	-	-	CASREGGVFPLHF	TGTGCCAGCAGGGAGGGGGGAGTCTTCCCCCTCCACTTT
TRBV7-2	TRBJ2-3	-	-	CASSLAIGSTQYF	TGTGCCAGCAGCTTAGCGATCGGGAGCACGCAGTATTTT
TRBV6-5	TRBJ1-2	medium-sized	-	CASTETALGDYGYTF	TGTGCCAGCACCGAGACAGCGCTAGGGGACTATGGCTACACCTTC
TRBV27	TRBJ2-5	once	TRBD1	CASSFRGQETQYF	TGTGCCAGCAGTTTCAGGGGGCAGGAGACCCAGTACTTC
TRBV30	TRBJ1-1	-	-	CAWSQGWEAFF	TGTGCCTGGAGCCAAGGGTGGGAGGCTTTCTTT
TRBV6-5	TRBJ2-7	-	TRBD1	CASSYQGQPDYEQYF	TGTGCCAGCAGTTACCAGGGACAGCCAGATTACGAGCAGTACTTC
TRBV3-1/TRBV3-2	TRBJ1-2	-	-	CASSRGRGPEGYTF	TGTGCCAGCAGCCGTGGACGGGGTCCGGAGGGCTACACCTTC
TRBV18	TRBJ2-3	-	-	CASSPYSRGTTTDTQYF	TGTGCCAGCTCACCATATTCTCGAGGGACAACCACAGATACGCAGTATTTT
TRBV6-6	TRBJ1-2	-	-	CASSSTEAYGYTF	TGTGCCAGCAGTTCGACAGAGGCCTATGGCTACACCTTC
TRBV2	TRBJ2-3	-	TRBD2	CASSETPLAGGTDTQYF	TGTGCCAGCAGTGAAACCCCACTAGCGGGGGGCACAGATACGCAGTATTTT
TRBV6-6	TRBJ2-7	few	-	CASSYGRAYEQYF	TGTGCCAGCAGTTATGGCCGAGCCTACGAGCAGTACTTC
TRBV5-8	TRBJ2-3	-	-	CASSLNGQYLDTQYF	TGTGCCAGCAGCTTAAACGGGCAATACCTAGATACGCAGTATTTT
TRBV7-8	TRBJ1-4	-	-	CASSSRMADEKLFF	TGTGCCAGCAGCTCTAGGATGGCCGATGAAAAACTGTTTTTT
TRBV30	TRBJ1-1	-	-	CAWSAAGGNKAFF	TGTGCCTGGAGTGCGGCAGGAGGGAACAAAGCTTTCTTT
TRBV9	TRBJ2-3	-	-	CASSVTSRSTDTQYF	TGTGCCAGCAGCGTGACCTCCCGTAGCACAGATACGCAGTATTTT
TRBV6-4	TRBJ2-3	few	TRBD2	CASSDSTYGAGGVTQYF	TGTGCCAGCAGTGACTCGACCTATGGCGCGGGGGGTGTTACGCAGTATTTT
TRBV18	TRBJ1-2	-	-	CASSPSMIPEAGYTF	TGTGCCAGCTCACCAAGTATGATCCCGGAGGCTGGCTACACCTTC
TRBV24-1	TRBJ2-3	-	TRBD1	CATRQGRTDTQYF	TGTGCCACCCGACAGGGTCGCACAGATACGCAGTATTTT
TRBV30	TRBJ1-4	-	-	CAWSPVVSEKLFF	TGTGCCTGGAGCCCTGTAGTGAGTGAAAAACTGTTTTTT
TRBV5-4	TRBJ2-1	-	-	CASSLAVGQNEQFF	TGTGCCAGCAGCTTGGCGGTAGGTCAAAATGAGCAGTTCTTC
TRBV4-2	TRBJ2-6	-	-	CASSQDWDPNSSGANVLTF	TGTGCCAGCAGCCAAGATTGGGATCCAAATAGCTCTGGGGCCAACGTCCTGACTTTC
TRBV5-7	TRBJ1-2	-	TRBD1	CASSPGTGSGYTF	TGTGCCAGCAGCCCCGGGACAGGGAGCGGCTACACCTTC
TRBV30	TRBJ2-5	-	-	CAWTGLGETQYF	TGTGCCTGGACAGGGTTGGGAGAGACCCAGTACTTC
TRBV7-9	TRBJ1-3	-	-	CASSLAKGVLDGNTIYF	TGTGCCAGCAGCTTAGCGAAAGGGGTCTTAGATGGAAACACCATATATTTT
TRBV25-1	TRBJ1-1	few	-	CASTEDTLNTEAFF	TGTGCCAGCACCGAAGATACACTGAACACTGAAGCTTTCTTT
TRBV2	TRBJ1-6	-	-	CATARGGDNSPLHF	TGTGCCACCGCCCGGGGAGGTGATAATTCACCCCTCCACTTT
TRBV6-5	TRBJ2-3	-	-	CASSYRSTDTQYF	TGTGCCAGCAGTTACAGGAGCACAGATACGCAGTATTTT
TRBV6-6	TRBJ2-2	-	-	CASSYGTPAGPGELFF	TGTGCCAGCAGTTACGGGACCCCTGCGGGGCCCGGGGAGCTGTTTTTT
TRBV6-5	TRBJ1-4	-	-	CASNRDLNEKLFF	TGTGCCAGCAACAGGGACCTTAATGAAAAACTGTTTTTT
TRBV20-1	TRBJ1-6	-	-	CSARDRGPLHF	TGCAGTGCTAGAGATAGGGGACCCCTCCACTTT
TRBV21-1	TRBJ1-2	-	-	CASSFYGYTF	TGTGCCAGCAGTTTTTATGGCTACACCTTC
TRBV6-1	TRBJ1-6	-	-	CASSEALLGTVPLHF	TGTGCCAGCAGTGAAGCCCTCCTGGGGACGGTCCCCCTCCACTTT